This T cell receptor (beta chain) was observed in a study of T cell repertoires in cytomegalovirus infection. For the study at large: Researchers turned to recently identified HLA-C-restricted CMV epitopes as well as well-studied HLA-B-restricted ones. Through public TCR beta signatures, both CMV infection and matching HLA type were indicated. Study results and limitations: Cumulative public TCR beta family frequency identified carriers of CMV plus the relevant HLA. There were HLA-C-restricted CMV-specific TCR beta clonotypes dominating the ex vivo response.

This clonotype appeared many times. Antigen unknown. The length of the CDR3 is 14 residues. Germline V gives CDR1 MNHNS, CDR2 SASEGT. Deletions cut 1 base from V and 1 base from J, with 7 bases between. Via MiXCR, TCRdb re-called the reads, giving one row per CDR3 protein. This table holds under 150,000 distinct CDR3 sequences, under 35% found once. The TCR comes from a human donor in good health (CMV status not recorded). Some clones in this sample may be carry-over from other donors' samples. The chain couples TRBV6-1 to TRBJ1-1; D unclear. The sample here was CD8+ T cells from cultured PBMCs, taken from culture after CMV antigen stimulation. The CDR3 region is CASSEVVQNTEAFF. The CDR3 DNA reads TGTGCCAGCAGTGAAGTAGTGCAGAACACTGAAGCTTTCTTT.